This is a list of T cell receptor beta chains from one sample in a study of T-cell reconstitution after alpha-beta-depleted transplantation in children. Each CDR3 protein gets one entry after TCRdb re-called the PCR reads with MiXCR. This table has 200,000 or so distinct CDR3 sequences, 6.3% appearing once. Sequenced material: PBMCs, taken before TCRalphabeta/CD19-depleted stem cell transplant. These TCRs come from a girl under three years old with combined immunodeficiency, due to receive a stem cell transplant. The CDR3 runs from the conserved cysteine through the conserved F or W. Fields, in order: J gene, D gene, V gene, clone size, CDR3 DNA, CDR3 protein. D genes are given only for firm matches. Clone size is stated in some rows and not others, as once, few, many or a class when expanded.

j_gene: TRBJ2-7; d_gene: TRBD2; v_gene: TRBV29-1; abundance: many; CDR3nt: TGCAGCGTACGACTAGCGGGCTACGAGCAGTACTTC; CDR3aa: CSVRLAGYEQYF
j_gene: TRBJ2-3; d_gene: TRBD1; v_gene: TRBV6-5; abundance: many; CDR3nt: TGTGCCAGCATCAAGACAGGGACAGATACGCAGTATTTT; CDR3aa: CASIKTGTDTQYF
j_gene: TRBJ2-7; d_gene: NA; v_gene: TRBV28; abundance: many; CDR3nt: TGTGCCAGCAGTTTTCTCCTAGTATCCTACGAGCAGTACTTC; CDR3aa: CASSFLLVSYEQYF
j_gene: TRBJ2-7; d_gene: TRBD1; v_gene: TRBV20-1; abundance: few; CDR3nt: TGCAGTGCTAGAACGGACAGGGCCTACGAGCAGTACTTC; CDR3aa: CSARTDRAYEQYF
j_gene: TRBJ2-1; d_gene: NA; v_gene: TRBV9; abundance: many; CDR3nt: TGTGCCAGCAGCGTAGATGGCTCCTACAATGAGCAGTTCTTC; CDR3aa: CASSVDGSYNEQFF
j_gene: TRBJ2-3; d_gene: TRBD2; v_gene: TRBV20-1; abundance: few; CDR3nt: TGCAGTGCCACCCGAGGGACTAGCGGGAGGGGGGGCACAGATACGCAGTATTTT; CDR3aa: CSATRGTSGRGGTDTQYF
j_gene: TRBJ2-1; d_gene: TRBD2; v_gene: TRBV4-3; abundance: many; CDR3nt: TGCGCCAGCAGCCAAGACGCGGGGACTAACAATGAGCAGTTCTTC; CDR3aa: CASSQDAGTNNEQFF
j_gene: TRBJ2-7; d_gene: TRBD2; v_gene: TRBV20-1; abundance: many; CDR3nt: TGCAGTGCTAGGTCTCTGCTAGCGGGGGCCTACGAGCAGTACTTC; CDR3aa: CSARSLLAGAYEQYF
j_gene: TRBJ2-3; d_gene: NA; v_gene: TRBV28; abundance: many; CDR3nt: TGTGCCAGCAGTTTCGGCGCGTCTAGCACAGATACGCAGTATTTT; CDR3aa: CASSFGASSTDTQYF
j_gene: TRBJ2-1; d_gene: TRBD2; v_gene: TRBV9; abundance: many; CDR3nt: TGTGCCAGCAGCGTAGGCGGGAGCGCCTACAATGAGCAGTTCTTC; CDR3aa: CASSVGGSAYNEQFF
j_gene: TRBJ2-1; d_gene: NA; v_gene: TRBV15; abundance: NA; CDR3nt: TGTGCCACCAGCCCGGTAGGTAGTGAGCAGTTCTTC; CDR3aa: CATSPVGSEQFF
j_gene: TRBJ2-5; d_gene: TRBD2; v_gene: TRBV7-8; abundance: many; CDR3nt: TGTGCCAGCAGCTTATACCGGCTAGCGGGGGGACAAGAGACCCAGTACTTC; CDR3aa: CASSLYRLAGGQETQYF
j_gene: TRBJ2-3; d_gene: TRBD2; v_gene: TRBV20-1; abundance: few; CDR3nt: TGCAGTGCTAGCCCCCGACTAGCGGGGGGCAGGGATACGCAGTATTTT; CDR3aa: CSASPRLAGGRDTQYF
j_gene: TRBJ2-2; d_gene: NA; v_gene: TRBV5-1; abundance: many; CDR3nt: TGCGCCAGCAGCTTGGTGCCGGGACCCCACACCGGGGAGCTGTTTTTT; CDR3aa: CASSLVPGPHTGELFF
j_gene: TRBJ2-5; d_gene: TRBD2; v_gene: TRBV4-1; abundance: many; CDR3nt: TGCGCCAGCAGCCAAGATGGAGACCTAGCGGGGGAGACCCAGTACTTC; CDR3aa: CASSQDGDLAGETQYF
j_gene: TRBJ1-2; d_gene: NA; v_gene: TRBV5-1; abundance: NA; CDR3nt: TGCGCCAGCAGCTTGGACGGGGGCGCCGACTATGGCTACACCTTC; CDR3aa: CASSLDGGADYGYTF
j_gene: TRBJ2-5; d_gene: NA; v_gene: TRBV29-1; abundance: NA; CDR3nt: TGCAGCGTTGAGACGAGCGGGCAGTACCAAGAGACCCAGTACTTC; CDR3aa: CSVETSGQYQETQYF
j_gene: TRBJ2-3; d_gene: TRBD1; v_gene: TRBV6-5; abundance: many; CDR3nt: TGTGCCAGCAGTTACCCCCTCGACAGGGGGGTCACAGATACGCAGTATTTT; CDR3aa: CASSYPLDRGVTDTQYF
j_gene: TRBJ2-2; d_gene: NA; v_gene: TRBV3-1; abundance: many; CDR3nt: TGTGCCAGCAGCCATTCAGGGACGACGGGGACCGGGGAGCTGTTTTTT; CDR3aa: CASSHSGTTGTGELFF